This entry describes one T cell receptor (beta chain). The target of this receptor is not known. No much larger clonotype is one base removed from it; base qualities were not supplied. The data originate from a study of cytomegalovirus exposure and HLA in healthy donors (dated by TCRdb to 2016 to 2017). Looking at the study overall: An earlier analysis of some 500 of the donors reported 250 to 300 Gb of sequence data and 117 million unique TCR beta sequences from about 200 million T cells. About 320 gigabases of sequencing data and tens of millions of unique TCR sequences were included in an early release covering roughly 600 HLA-typed donors. Of the 300 to 450 genotyped donors, less than 85% were placed in the genetic ancestry cluster associated with self-reported Caucasian donors. The study was designed to test whether signatures of past pathogen exposure could be identified by cataloging public T cell receptors. The T cell repertoires of several hundred subjects were profiled by immunosequencing and related to cytomegalovirus serostatus. In addition to the first cohort of approximately 670 subjects, a separate validation cohort of over 90 different subjects was used. The study combined high-throughput TCR immunosequencing, statistical association of individual TCRs with disease status, and machine learning to predict cytomegalovirus infection status. To study patterns of TCR occurrence, a later analysis re-analyzed previously published TCR beta repertoires from several hundred donors and added high-resolution HLA genotyping. The later analysis used no new phenotypic data to find candidate immune exposures, relying instead on TCR beta sequences and their occurrence across donors. In an earlier analysis of several hundred of the donors, high-throughput TCR beta sequencing was used to judge whether each TCR beta V gene segment behaved as functional or pseudogenic. Donor age, sex, ethnicity and CMV serostatus were compiled together with the repertoire data. Genome-wide SNP genotypes for about 55% of the roughly 670 donors were used in a later genetic analysis, which treated that subset as a discovery cohort. All discovery cohort repertoires had been generated on a single sequencing platform. Both class I and class II loci were covered by HLA typing, at four-digit resolution. Typing coverage varied by locus: 629-630 donors for A, B, C, DRB1 and DQB1; roughly 510 for DQA1; over 600 for DPA1; 450 to 480 for DPB1. Because of strong linkage in the cohort, roughly five DR-DQ haplotypes were treated as single units for association and clustering. Among 398 genotyped donors of the cohort, an average of approximately 200,000 unique TCR beta nucleotide sequences was sequenced per donor, of which 15% to 20% were non-productive.

The receptor library was made with the immunoSEQ multiplex PCR assay. A mixture of 60 forward primers for TCR Vbeta segments and 13 reverse primers for TCR Jbeta segments was used in the multiplex PCR. Amplification of the CDR3 region of rearranged TCR beta genes was performed with a multiplex PCR assay on genomic DNA. The amplified TCR beta libraries were sequenced on the Illumina HiSeq System as 87-base-pair reads. The paper's data handling went like this. Across the 500 to 700 repertoires, a later analysis counted some 81 million unique TCR beta chains, roughly 11 million of which were shared by at least two donors. A nearest-neighbor algorithm error-corrected the raw reads and collapsed the reads into unique sequences, merging closely related sequences to remove PCR and sequencing errors. CDR3 sequences were aligned to IMGT reference sequences to assign V, D and J gene segments. For a sequence to be retained, at least a six-nucleotide match to both a V gene segment and a J gene segment was required. A rearrangement counted as productive if the CDR3 had no stop codons and remained in frame with V and J, and every other rearrangement counted as non-productive. CDR3 was defined by IMGT convention, running from the second conserved V-encoded cysteine to the conserved J-encoded phenylalanine. The earlier analysis of 550 to 650 of the donors excluded any sequence lacking an unambiguous match to a single V gene segment. An earlier analysis of a few hundred of the donors called V segments functional above 56.7% productive rearrangements and segregating when the between-donor standard deviation exceeded 5%. A statistical classification framework was built to diagnose cytomegalovirus status from the catalog of TCR beta chain sequences. In a later analysis, V and J genes were assigned by comparing TCR nucleotide sequences against IMGT/GENE-DB human TR gene sequences. In a later analysis, CDR3 sequences and most-parsimonious VDJ recombination scenarios were assigned using the TCRdist pipeline. A later analysis defined each TCR beta chain by its CDR3 amino acid sequence plus V-gene family, and excluded reads lacking a unique V-gene family. A later analysis removed 592 highly shared, low-generation-probability nucleotide sequences to deal with suspected cross-contamination and a sequencing artifact. In a later analysis, a clonal expansion index for each public chain was calculated from normalized within-repertoire ranks of inferred template counts. In a later analysis, generation probabilities were computed using a VDJ recombination model fitted to out-of-frame rearrangements, and the results were checked against IGoR. In a later analysis, hypergeometric tests were used to score TCR-TCR, TCR-HLA and TCR-CMV co-occurrence, with a repertoire-size bias correction applied to TCR pairs. To estimate false discovery rates, a later analysis permuted the HLA or CMV assignments 20 times. In a later analysis, co-occurring TCRs were grouped with DBSCAN, and TCRdist sequence similarity was added when clustering was performed within HLA-allele-positive subsets. Co-occurrence clustering excluded repertoires with fewer than 30,000 or more than 120,000 public chains, plus five with anomalous nucleotide sharing. The clones in this table, taken by TCRdb from immuneACCESS, are in-frame only. Not every clone is retained; where verified, under half of the shortfall comes from an unresolved V gene, and the cause of the rest is unknown. V, J and clone size are taken as reported in that table, and D and trimming were inferred from the DNA itself. Here the sample has roughly 40,000 clones; about four fifths occur a single time. The top ten clonotypes cover roughly 9.3% of the sample.

In total, roughly 670 healthy bone marrow donors made up the cohort. At the time of sampling, every cohort member was nominally healthy, though immune exposures that went unrecorded were likely present. The donor was CMV seronegative and was included in the group of approximately 350 seronegative cohort members. Each donor provided a peripheral blood sample, and peripheral blood mononuclear cells were used for TCR beta sequencing. The Qiagen DNeasy Blood Extraction Kit was used to extract genomic DNA from the blood cell samples. Broader findings and caveats from the paper: A further reported finding was that TCR beta sequences accurately predicted the HLA-A and HLA-B alleles for most subjects in the first cohort. A later analysis found that most CMV-associated TCR beta chains appeared HLA-restricted, with HLA associations seemingly driven largely by CMV exposure. Strong co-occurrence of HLA alleles, especially DR and DQ, made assigning TCR associations to individual alleles difficult. According to a later analysis, parvovirus B19, influenza, CMV and Epstein-Barr virus appeared linked to several top co-occurrence clusters. The sequencing pipeline was judged likely to have produced a cluster of highly shared sequence variants as a technical artifact. In a later analysis, HLA-associated TCR beta chains were found to be more clonally expanded and to have lower generation probabilities than equally common non-associated chains. In the study, approximately 150 TCR beta chains were listed as associated with cytomegalovirus. Cytomegalovirus status was reported to be diagnosed by the classifier with high specificity and sensitivity in both the original and validation cohorts. In a later analysis, 15,000 to 20,000 TCR beta sequences were associated with specific HLA alleles at a false discovery rate of 0.05. Three of the identified cytomegalovirus-associated TCR beta chains were confirmed in vitro to be specific for cytomegalovirus antigens. About 17 rarely observed V segments, including chromosome 9 orphons, were excluded from the earlier analysis of several hundred of the donors because counts were too low. CMV serostatus was the only immune exposure information available for the cohort. This cohort had only TCR beta chains sequenced, and the lack of alpha or paired-chain data limited which features could be detected. Most TCR sequences were seen in very few donors, while some public TCRs were found in many individuals. The authors suggested that the approach could potentially be generalized to other disease states and immunological phenotypes. Compared with the roughly 720-donor mean, donors in an Asian-associated ancestry cluster had fewer N-insertions in productive TCRs, according to a later genetic analysis. In an earlier analysis of over 550 of the donors, most TCR beta V segments were observed in productive rearrangements about 87% or about 30% of the time, broadly matching IMGT annotations. Because some donors lacked HLA typing at each locus, the association tests relied only on the typed subset. Presence/absence analyses assumed roughly uniform sequencing depth across donors, an assumption that may not hold. According to a later analysis, TCR association rates differed among HLA loci, with DRB1 alleles showing the most associated TCRs and HLA-C alleles showing the fewest. Correlated functional status among segregating V segments might reflect linkage disequilibrium, but an unknown experimental factor could not be ruled out. Some IMGT-functional V segments, including TRBV6-2 and TRBV6-3, could not be distinguished by the 87-base-pair reads and were therefore excluded. A later genetic analysis associated a missense DCLRE1C variant with V-gene and J-gene trimming of TCR beta chains, and an independent cohort replicated the association.

CDR1 SGHTA and CDR2 FQGNSA are derived from the germline V gene. The CDR3 contains 13 residues, cysteine and phenylalanine counted. Just CDR3 DNA is preserved here, 39 bases in frame from base 1. At the junction V is shortened by 4 bases and J by 4 bases, with 8 bases in between. Here the chain combines TRBV7-2 and TRBJ2-1, with an unclear D gene assignment. The source is a woman between 35 and 50 years old in good health and CMV-seronegative. What was sequenced was PBMCs. The CDR3 reads CASSYDLYNEQFF. The sequence in DNA is TGTGCCAGCAGCTACGACTTGTACAATGAGCAGTTCTTC.